Listed below are T cell receptor beta chains from one sample, sequenced in a study of molecular identifiers for immune sequencing clone quantification. A single record per CDR3 protein comes from TCRdb applying MiXCR to the PCR reads. The repertoire includes approximately 20,000 distinct CDR3 sequences, 21% of them detected once, and 5.5% to 7% sits in the top ten. Sequencing used naive CD8+ T cells from blood, with Jurkat cell RNA spiked in. These receptors were collected from a human donor in good health. Some libraries in this study had Jurkat cell RNA spiked in. Both conserved end residues are part of each CDR3. A D gene is named only where the DNA matches it firmly. Clone size is given for some rows only: seen once, a few or many times, or a class if the clone is expanded.

V,D,J,size,DNA,CDR3
TRBV9,TRBD1,TRBJ2-6,NA,TGTGCCAGCAGCGCCACTCAGGGGGCTGGGGCCAACGTCCTGACTTTC,CASSATQGAGANVLTF
TRBV11-3,NA,TRBJ2-7,many,TGTGCCAGCAGCTTAGTTCAAGGCGCGCCCGAGCAGTACTTC,CASSLVQGAPEQYF
TRBV6-5,NA,TRBJ2-7,NA,TGTGCCAGCAGTTACCGGGCAAGGTCCGAGCAGTACTTC,CASSYRARSEQYF
TRBV6-2/TRBV6-3,TRBD1,TRBJ1-5,medium-sized,TGTGCCAGCAGTTACCCGGGACAGGGCTTTAGCAATCAGCCCCAGCATTTT,CASSYPGQGFSNQPQHF
TRBV7-6,NA,TRBJ1-5,many,TGTGCCAGCAGCGTAAATATGGGTCTCGGTCAGCCCCAGCATTTT,CASSVNMGLGQPQHF
TRBV28,NA,TRBJ1-2,few,TGTGCCAGCAGTTTTGAGGGGGACGGGTATGGCTACACCTTC,CASSFEGDGYGYTF
TRBV19,NA,TRBJ1-5,NA,TGTGCCAGTAGTACCCCGGCGGGGGCGTCGAGCAATCAGCCCCAGCATTTT,CASSTPAGASSNQPQHF
TRBV29-1,NA,TRBJ2-3,medium-sized,TGCAGCACCGAGCTAGGGGTAAAGGATACGCAGTATTTT,CSTELGVKDTQYF
TRBV11-2,NA,TRBJ2-7,few,TGTGCCAGCAGCTTAGTTAGGGTGGCGTACGAGCAGTACTTC,CASSLVRVAYEQYF
TRBV27,NA,TRBJ2-7,NA,TGTGCCAGCAGTTTTTCTCCGGCAGGGGTAATCCACGAGCAGTACTTC,CASSFSPAGVIHEQYF
TRBV19,NA,TRBJ1-5,NA,TGTGCCAGTAGTATAATCCGTGGCAATCAGCCCCAGCATTTT,CASSIIRGNQPQHF
TRBV28,NA,TRBJ2-7,many,TGTGCCAGCAGTTGGAGGGGCAGGGAATCCTACGAGCAGTACTTC,CASSWRGRESYEQYF
TRBV7-8,NA,TRBJ1-1,many,TGTGCCAGCTTCCAGACGGATTACAACACTGAAGCTTTCTTT,CASFQTDYNTEAFF
TRBV6-1,TRBD1,TRBJ2-1,many,TGTGCCAGCATTGGGACAGGCCCTACGGCTGTTTACAATGAGCAGTTCTTC,CASIGTGPTAVYNEQFF
TRBV2,NA,TRBJ2-7,many,TGTGCCAGCAGGAGGGACTACGAGCAGTACTTC,CASRRDYEQYF
TRBV5-8,NA,TRBJ2-7,NA,TGTGCCAGCAGCTTGGAAGGGTCCTACGAGCAGTACTTC,CASSLEGSYEQYF
TRBV5-6,NA,TRBJ2-1,NA,TGTGCCAGCAGCTTAGCTGATTCCTACAATGAGCAGTTCTTC,CASSLADSYNEQFF
TRBV13,NA,TRBJ2-4,many,TGTGCCAGCAGATCGAGGGGGGTCAAAAACATTCAGTACTTC,CASRSRGVKNIQYF
TRBV28,TRBD1,TRBJ1-4,many,TGTGCCAGCAGTCTTACCGGGACAGTTGGTGAAAAACTGTTTTTT,CASSLTGTVGEKLFF
TRBV7-9,NA,TRBJ2-7,medium-sized,TGTGCCAGCAGCTTTTGGCCCTCCCCGGGGGCGAGGCCCTACGAGCAGTACTTC,CASSFWPSPGARPYEQYF
TRBV6-2/TRBV6-3,NA,TRBJ1-5,many,TGTGCCAGCAGAGACAGAGCTGATCAGCCCCAGCATTTT,CASRDRADQPQHF
TRBV29-1,TRBD2,TRBJ2-7,NA,TGCAGCGTTGGGGAATGGGCGGGAGGGCCGTCTCAGTACTTC,CSVGEWAGGPSQYF
TRBV7-2,TRBD2,TRBJ2-3,many,TGTGCCAGCAGCTTATCCGGGACTAGCGGGGATACGCAGTATTTT,CASSLSGTSGDTQYF
TRBV27,NA,TRBJ1-4,NA,TGTGCCAGCAGTGCGCAGGGTTTATTGGCAACTAATGAAAAACTGTTTTTT,CASSAQGLLATNEKLFF
TRBV2,TRBD2,TRBJ2-7,few,TGTGCCAACGGAGGGACTAGCGGGTACGAGCAGTACTTC,CANGGTSGYEQYF
TRBV24-1,NA,TRBJ2-2,many,TGTGCCACCAGTGATTTTCGGGGCGGATTCACCGGGGAGCTGTTTTTT,CATSDFRGGFTGELFF
TRBV9,NA,TRBJ2-1,many,TGTGCCAGCAGCGTTTCGGGCGTTGGATACAATGAGCAGTTCTTC,CASSVSGVGYNEQFF
TRBV6-2/TRBV6-3,TRBD2,TRBJ2-7,few,TGTGCCAGCAGTTCGCTAGCGGGAGCCTACGAGCAGTACTTC,CASSSLAGAYEQYF
TRBV25-1,NA,TRBJ2-5,many,TGTGCCAGCAGTGAATCCCCTCCCGGTCGGTACTTC,CASSESPPGRYF
TRBV7-2,NA,TRBJ2-5,many,TGTGCCAGCGAGAATTTCGAAAGGGAGACCCAGTACTTC,CASENFERETQYF
TRBV2,NA,TRBJ1-5,NA,TGTGCCAGCAGTGAAGTGGGGCCCAATCAGCCCCAGCATTTT,CASSEVGPNQPQHF
TRBV6-4,TRBD2,TRBJ2-1,large,TGTGCCAGCAGCACCCTAGCGGGTTACAATGAGCAGTTCTTC,CASSTLAGYNEQFF
TRBV11-2,TRBD2,TRBJ2-7,many,TGTGCCAGCAGCTCGCCTAGGGTGCGGGAGGACCCCTACGAGCAGTACTTC,CASSSPRVREDPYEQYF
TRBV7-9,TRBD2,TRBJ2-1,medium-sized,TGTGCCAGCAGACCCTTAGGGAGGGGCGACAATGAGCAGTTCTTC,CASRPLGRGDNEQFF
TRBV5-5,NA,TRBJ1-6,medium-sized,TGTGCCAGCAGCGGACAGAGTGTGGGCACATCACCCCTCCACTTT,CASSGQSVGTSPLHF
TRBV27,NA,TRBJ2-7,NA,TGTGCCAGCAGTTTGCAGGGGGGGCACTATGAGCAGTACTTC,CASSLQGGHYEQYF
TRBV4-3,NA,TRBJ2-7,medium-sized,TGCGCCAGCAGCCAAAACCCACTGTACGAGCAGTACTTC,CASSQNPLYEQYF
TRBV12-3/TRBV12-4,NA,TRBJ2-7,many,TGTGCCAGCAGTTTATATGGGAGCTACTACGAGCAGTACTTC,CASSLYGSYYEQYF
TRBV19,TRBD1,TRBJ2-7,NA,TGTGCCAGTACCCTAGTCGGGACAGGGATAATTTACGAGCAGTACTTC,CASTLVGTGIIYEQYF
TRBV24-1,NA,TRBJ2-7,NA,TGTGCCACCAGTGCCGGATACGAGCAGTACTTC,CATSAGYEQYF
TRBV27,NA,TRBJ2-2,many,TGTGCCAGCAGTTTATCGTCCAGGGTGGGCACCGGGGAGCTGTTTTTT,CASSLSSRVGTGELFF
TRBV4-3,NA,TRBJ2-3,many,TGCGCCAGCAGCCGGGGGTCTCGAGCAGATACGCAGTATTTT,CASSRGSRADTQYF
TRBV13,NA,TRBJ1-1,many,TGTGCCAGCAGCTTAGAACAGGGTAGGATGGCTTTCTTT,CASSLEQGRMAFF
TRBV24-1,TRBD1,TRBJ2-2,few,TGTGCCACCAGTGACTCCGGGACAGGGGGCGCGACCGGGGAGCTGTTTTTT,CATSDSGTGGATGELFF
TRBV4-3,NA,TRBJ2-1,many,TGCGCCAGCAGCCAAGATCACGGGAGTTATAATGAGCAGTTCTTC,CASSQDHGSYNEQFF
TRBV5-6,NA,TRBJ2-1,medium-sized,TGTGCCAGCAGCTTGGATCCCCTAGTAGATAATGAGCAGTTCTTC,CASSLDPLVDNEQFF
TRBV28,NA,TRBJ2-7,many,TGTGCCAGCAGTTTACGGGACAACTCCTACGAGCAGTACTTC,CASSLRDNSYEQYF
TRBV9,NA,TRBJ2-3,many,TGTGCCAGCAGCGTGGCTGGTTCCACAGATACGCAGTATTTT,CASSVAGSTDTQYF
TRBV7-9,NA,TRBJ2-1,NA,TGTGCCAGCAGCTTGGTTCCTAGTTGGAATGAGCAGTTCTTC,CASSLVPSWNEQFF
TRBV7-9,TRBD1,TRBJ2-7,NA,TGTGCCAGCAGCTCCCCGGGACAGGGGTCCTACGAGCAGTACTTC,CASSSPGQGSYEQYF